This T cell receptor beta chain is from a study of brain T cells in children with intractable seizures. In the case of this clone: Its target is not known.

Time point here: blood from clinic visit 5 months post-surgery; TSC patient then seizure free. Only cases whose brain tissue showed the highest T cell transcript signatures were sequenced. Patients received at least one anti-epileptic drug before surgery. Whole-study results and caveats: Viral specificity was inferred only from CDR3 similarity; HCMV serostatus was unknown. Pre-surgery blood may have been undersampled, hiding some clones.

The CDR3 runs to 13 residues. Per the germline V gene, CDR1 is MGHDK and CDR2 is SYGVNS. The V and J ends lost 2 bases and 2 bases respectively, with 6 bases between them. The table came from immunoSEQ multiplex PCR; TCRdb's copy has only in-frame clones and leaves some out. The sample lists about 350,000 clones, over 90% occurring once. The source of this sequence is a boy less than two years old with tuberous sclerosis and intractable seizures. The gene calls are TRBV25-1 and TRBJ1-2; D gene uncertain. The material sequenced was peripheral blood, taken roughly 5 months after surgery. The CDR3 nucleotides are TGTGCCAGCAGTGAACGGTCAAACTATGGCTACACCTTC. This encodes CASSERSNYGYTF.